The sequence of this TCR beta chain was determined in a study of CD8 T cells in ankylosing spondylitis (dated by TCRdb to 2016 to 2017). With respect to the entire study: T cell receptor beta repertoires were profiled in healthy donors and ankylosing spondylitis patients so that disease-linked TCR variants could be found. In total, the full study cohort was made up of nearly 110 healthy donors and 25 to 30 ankylosing spondylitis patients. Peripheral blood samples were taken, and synovial fluid was additionally collected from ankylosing spondylitis patients.

Including the terminal cysteine and phenylalanine, the CDR3 comprises 14 residues. Just the 42-base CDR3 DNA is kept, in frame starting at base 1. Trimming costs V 5 bases and J 4 bases, and their ends lie 12 bases apart. Broader findings and caveats from the paper: Some motif variants had previously been reported in the synovial fluid and blood of reactive arthritis patients, which suggests shared mechanisms of disease initiation. The disease-linked clones were reported as significantly enriched in matched synovial fluid samples from ankylosing spondylitis patients. Blood from ankylosing spondylitis patients appeared to be characterized by a TCR beta motif made up of under ten highly homologous amino acid variants. A CD8+ phenotype was shown by the disease-linked clones, which were found at relatively low frequencies in peripheral blood.

Instrument on record: Illumina HiSeq 2500. TCR beta libraries were prepared by quantitative 5'-RACE with molecular barcodes. The authors' pipeline ran thus. To identify disease-linked TCR variants, a new computational method was used, one built on a probabilistic model of VDJ rearrangement. Through fastp at Q25 and MiXCR, TCRdb rebuilt clones from the public reads, retaining in-frame beta chains. Every entry covers one CDR3 protein and lists the most common genes and DNA from its rows. The V and J calls come from TCRdb's annotation, not from the publication. This sample is represented by 150,000 to 200,000 distinct CDR3 sequences; about 18% of them were singletons. The ten largest clonotypes hold 3.5% to 5% of the sample. This clonotype has a count of ten or more. Its recognized antigen is unknown. No clone much larger than this one lies a single base away; base qualities are absent.

Sample: blood, either unsorted or a sorted T cell fraction (not recorded which). The receptor was derived from a male donor aged 10 to 35 with ankylosing spondylitis or in good health (not recorded which). Donor details come from another sample of the same person, matched by shared clones. The V and J segments used are TRBV12-3 or TRBV12-4 and TRBJ1-5; TRBD1 is perhaps the D gene, given 6 matching bases. The DNA sequence is given as TGTGCCAGCAGTCAGGGACATCCAAATCAGCCCCAGCATTTT. This encodes CASSQGHPNQPQHF.